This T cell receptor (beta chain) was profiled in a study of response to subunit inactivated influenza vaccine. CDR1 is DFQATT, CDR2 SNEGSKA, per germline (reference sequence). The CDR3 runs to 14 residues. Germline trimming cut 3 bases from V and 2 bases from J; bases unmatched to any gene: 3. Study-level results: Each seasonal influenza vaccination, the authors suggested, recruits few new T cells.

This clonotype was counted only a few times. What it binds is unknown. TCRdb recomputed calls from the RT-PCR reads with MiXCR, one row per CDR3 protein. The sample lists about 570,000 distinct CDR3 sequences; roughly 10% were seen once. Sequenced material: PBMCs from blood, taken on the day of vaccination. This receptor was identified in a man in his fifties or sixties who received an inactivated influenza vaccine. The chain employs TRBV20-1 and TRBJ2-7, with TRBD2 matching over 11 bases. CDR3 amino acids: CSARLAGGTYEQYF. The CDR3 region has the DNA TGCAGTGCTAGGCTAGCGGGGGGCACCTACGAGCAGTACTTC.